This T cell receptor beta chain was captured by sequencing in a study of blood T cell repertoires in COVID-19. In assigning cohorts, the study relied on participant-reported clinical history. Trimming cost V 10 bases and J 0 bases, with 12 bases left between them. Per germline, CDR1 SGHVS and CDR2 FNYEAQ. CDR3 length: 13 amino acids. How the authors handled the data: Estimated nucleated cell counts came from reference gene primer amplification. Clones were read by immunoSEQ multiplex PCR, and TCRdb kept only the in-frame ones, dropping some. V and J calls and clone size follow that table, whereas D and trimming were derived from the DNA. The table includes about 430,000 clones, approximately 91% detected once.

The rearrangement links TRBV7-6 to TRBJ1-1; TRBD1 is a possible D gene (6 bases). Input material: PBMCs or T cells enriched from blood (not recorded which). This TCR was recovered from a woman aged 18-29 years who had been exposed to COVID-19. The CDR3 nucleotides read TGTGCCACGGCGGGGGGCCTGAACACTGAAGCTTTCTTT. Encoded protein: CATAGGLNTEAFF.